A single sample gave rise to the 30 T cell receptor beta chains below, sequenced in a study of cytomegalovirus exposure and HLA in healthy donors (dated by TCRdb to 2015 to 2018). Libraries were constructed by the immunoSEQ multiplex PCR assay. A mixture of 60 forward primers for TCR Vbeta segments and 13 reverse primers for TCR Jbeta segments was used in the multiplex PCR. Held by TCRdb, this immuneACCESS table contains in-frame sequences only and omits some clones. Under half of the omission traces to an unresolved V gene where checked; the cause of the rest is unknown. Here the sample has some 150,000 clones; roughly four fifths occur a single time. The biggest ten clones account for approximately 2.9% of the sample. Specimen: PBMCs. The receptors here all came from a middle-aged man in good health and CMV-seropositive.

This clone occurred a few times. V usage is TRBV19 and J usage is TRBJ1-2; TRBD1 matches 7 bases. CDR3 length: 14 amino acids. V shed 7 bases and J 4 bases; nucleotides not matched to a gene: 9. CDR1 LNHDA and CDR2 SQIVND come from the germline V gene (reference sequence). This CDR3 reads CASTRGLGSYGYTF. For the CDR3, the DNA is TGTGCCAGTACAAGGGGGCTCGGTAGCTATGGCTACACCTTC.

The chain is built from TRBV19 and TRBJ1-3; weak D call: TRBD1 (6 bases). Germline V CDR1 and CDR2: LNHDA, SQIVND (reference sequence). The ends were cut back, 6 bases at V and 0 bases at J, with 15 bases in the middle. The CDR3 length is 16 residues. CDR3 nucleotide sequence: TGTGCCAGTAGAACACGGGACATATTCTCTGGAAACACCATATATTTT. This encodes CASRTRDIFSGNTIYF.

This sequence joins TRBV6-4 and TRBJ1-1; D may be TRBD1 (6 bases). The length of the CDR3 is 14 residues. Per the germline V gene, CDR1 is MRHNA and CDR2 is SNTAGT. V was shortened by 3 bases and J by 4 bases, with 12 bases between the two germline ends. This CDR3 is CASSEQGSSTEAFF. DNA of the CDR3: TGTGCCAGCAGTGAACAGGGTAGTAGCACTGAAGCTTTCTTT.

The genes are TRBV5-6 and TRBJ1-4; D gene ambiguous. Germline assignment: CDR1 SGHDT and CDR2 YYEEEE. The CDR3 contains 16 residues. Trimming removed 0 bases at V and 4 bases at J, with 13 bases between. The CDR3 is CASSLERQSVNEKLFF. The DNA of the CDR3 is TGTGCCAGCAGCTTGGAGCGGCAGAGTGTTAATGAAAAACTGTTTTTT.

The chain uses TRBV6-1 and TRBJ1-1, with no clear D. With 3 bases removed from V and 4 bases from J, the gap between germline ends came to 15 bases. This CDR3 region has 15 residues. CDR1 and CDR2 from the germline V gene are MNHNS and SASEGT. The CDR3 loop is CASSDFMEEGTEAFF. In DNA form, the CDR3 reads TGTGCCAGCAGTGATTTCATGGAAGAGGGCACTGAAGCTTTCTTT.

V and J are TRBV19 and TRBJ2-1; 7 bases align to TRBD2. The CDR3 totals 12 residues. V lost 10 bases to trimming and J lost 9 bases; unmatched junction nucleotides: 9. Germline CDR1 is LNHDA and CDR2 is SQIVND (reference sequence). The CDR3 DNA reads TGTGCCACGTCTAGCGGTTGGGGTGAGCAGTTCTTC. This translates into CATSSGWGEQFF.

This chain links TRBV29-1 with TRBJ1-2, with 7 bases matching TRBD1. The V and J ends lost 7 bases and 2 bases, in that order; junction bases with no gene match: 4. Germline V gene sequence: CDR1 SQVTM, CDR2 ANQGSEA. There are 12 residues in the CDR3. The CDR3 is CSGKTGNYGYTF. The CDR3 DNA follows: TGCAGCGGCAAGACAGGGAACTATGGCTACACCTTC.

The V and J genes are TRBV9 and TRBJ2-5, with D unresolved. The end of the DNA fits TRBJ2-7 better, so the J call may be wrong. CDR1 and CDR2 (germline): SGDLS, YYNGEE. The CDR3 is 13 amino acids. CDR3 sequence (DNA): TGTGCCAGCAGCAGAGCCCTCTCCTACGAGCAGTACTTC. Protein sequence: CASSRALSYEQYF.

This chain connects TRBV28 to TRBJ1-2; TRBD1 matches at 9 bases. The CDR3 covers 15 residues. With 5 bases clipped from V and 1 base from J, the junction kept 5 bases outside the gene matches. Germline V gives CDR1 MDHEN, CDR2 SYDVKM. CDR3 in amino acids: CASSTGGAVNYGYTF. As DNA, the CDR3 is TGTGCCAGCAGTACAGGGGGCGCGGTTAACTATGGCTACACCTTC.

V is TRBV6-5 and J is TRBJ2-7; 8 bases fit TRBD1. The CDR3 runs 14 residues. Germline CDR1 and CDR2: MNHEY and SVGAGI. J gave up 5 bases and V 1 base, and 4 bases lay outside the gene matches. The CDR3 protein is CASSYWDRPHEQYF. Here the CDR3 DNA reads TGTGCCAGCAGTTACTGGGACAGGCCCCACGAGCAGTACTTC.

This chain joins TRBV18 and TRBJ2-1, with D unclear. Germline values: CDR1 KGHSH, CDR2 LQKENI. This CDR3 has 13 amino acids. Trimming pared 0 bases from V and 6 bases from J, leaving 6 bases between. The CDR3 DNA reads TGTGCCAGCTCACCACCGACGGGCAATGAGCAGTTCTTC. Translation: CASSPPTGNEQFF.

This sequence joins TRBV28 and TRBJ1-2, with D possibly TRBD1 on 5 matching bases. CDR3 length: 12 amino acids. Trimming removed 2 bases from V and 6 bases from J, with 7 bases in between. Per germline, CDR1 MDHEN and CDR2 SYDVKM. The CDR3 sequence: CASSLVGDGYTF. The DNA for the CDR3 is TGTGCCAGCAGTTTAGTAGGGGATGGCTACACCTTC.

The V and J genes are TRBV6-5 and TRBJ1-1; D is uncertain. The CDR3 runs 12 residues. Germline V gene data show CDR1 as MNHEY and CDR2 as SVGAGI. Trimming left V 6 bases short and J 6 bases short, with 11 bases between. The CDR3 nucleotides read TGTGCCAGCAGATCCCGACTTGCTGAAGCTTTCTTT. Amino acid sequence: CASRSRLAEAFF.

This chain connects TRBV18 to TRBJ1-1, with D possibly being TRBD1 (5 bases). The V gene lost 2 bases and the J gene lost 0 bases, with 13 bases spanning the gap. CDR3 length: 16 amino acids. CDR1 and CDR2 from the germline V gene are KGHSH and LQKENI. The CDR3 here is CASSPTTAIVNTEAFF. DNA of the CDR3: TGTGCCAGCTCACCAACGACAGCTATAGTGAACACTGAAGCTTTCTTT.

This chain joins TRBV11-3 and TRBJ2-2; D is ambiguous. The germline V gene has CDR1 SGHNT and CDR2 YENEEA. V lost 4 bases to trimming and J lost 5 bases, with 20 bases between them. This CDR3 is 17 amino acids long. CDR3 in DNA: TGTGCCAGCAGCTCCCCCGGAATCCTAGGCATTACCGGGGAGCTGTTTTTT. Amino acids: CASSSPGILGITGELFF.

This clone has a handful of counts. The chain is built from TRBV7-9 and TRBJ2-1; 13 bases fit TRBD2. The CDR3 length is 16 residues. Germline V gives CDR1 SEHNR, CDR2 FQNEAQ (reference sequence). The J segment lost 9 bases and the V segment lost 5 bases, leaving 10 bases of the junction unmatched. CDR3 sequence (DNA): TGTGCCAGCAGCCCCTCCGGACTAGCGGGAGTTGGTGAGCAGTTCTTC. It yields the protein CASSPSGLAGVGEQFF.

The V and J genes are TRBV5-1 and TRBJ2-7; 10 nucleotides align to TRBD1. J lost 1 base, V lost 2 bases, and 6 bases had no gene match. The germline CDR1 and CDR2 sequences are SGHRS and YFSETQ. The CDR3 runs to 16 residues. The chain's CDR3 is CASSFQGDRGSYEQYF. The CDR3 DNA sequence: TGCGCCAGCAGCTTCCAGGGGGACAGGGGTTCCTACGAGCAGTACTTC.

The chain links TRBV29-1 to TRBJ2-7; D is ambiguous. Germline loops: CDR1 SQVTM, CDR2 ANQGSEA. V dropped 4 bases and J dropped 2 bases, with 9 bases sitting between them. The CDR3 sequence is 12 residues long. The CDR3 is CSVGSDAYEQYF. Here the CDR3 DNA reads TGCAGCGTTGGTTCAGATGCCTACGAGCAGTACTTC.

CDR3 amino acids: CASSLAGGRGGYEQYF. In DNA form, the CDR3 reads TGTGCCAGCAGCTTAGCGGGGGGGAGGGGGGGATACGAGCAGTACTTC. This sequence joins TRBV7-2 and TRBJ2-7, with D possibly TRBD2 on 7 matching bases. The CDR3 covers 16 residues. V lost 0 bases, J lost 4 bases, and 16 bases lay in between. The germline V gene encodes CDR1 SGHTA and CDR2 FQGNSA.

This chain connects TRBV7-9 to TRBJ2-1; 8 bases match TRBD2. The trim removed 5 bases at V and 14 bases at J, leaving 8 bases unmatched. CDR3 length equals 12 residues. The V gene's germline CDR1 is SEHNR and CDR2 FQNEAQ (reference sequence). The CDR3 nucleotides read TGTGCCAGCAGCATATGGACTAGCTCCGAGTTCTTC. Its protein is CASSIWTSSEFF.

The rearrangement uses TRBV9 and TRBJ1-2, with TRBD1 identical over 9 bases. The CDR3 has 14 residues. From germline, CDR1 is SGDLS and CDR2 YYNGEE. The V segment lost 3 bases and the J segment 5 bases; nucleotides outside the gene matches: 5. The CDR3 DNA is TGTGCCAGCAGCGACGACAGGGGGAGATATGGCTACACCTTC. It yields the protein CASSDDRGRYGYTF.

This CDR3 reads CASSLSGRGSNQPQHF. For the CDR3, the DNA is TGTGCCAGCAGTTTATCGGGTCGGGGGAGCAATCAGCCCCAGCATTTT. The rearrangement links TRBV27 to TRBJ1-5; TRBD1 is a possible D gene (5 bases). The germline V gene encodes CDR1 MNHEY and CDR2 SMNVEV (reference sequence). Trimming pared 0 bases from V and 1 base from J, leaving 10 bases between. CDR3 length: 16 residues.

This clone was detected once. The chain recombines TRBV27 with TRBJ2-1, with a tentative D call TRBD2 (6 bases). Between the trimmed V and J ends, which lost 3 bases and 9 bases, there was a span of 9 bases. CDR3 length: 12 amino acids. CDR1 is MNHEY and CDR2 is SMNVEV in the germline V gene (reference sequence). The CDR3 nucleotides read TGTGCCAGCAGTTTGCCCGGGGGTGAGCAGTTCTTC. Residues: CASSLPGGEQFF.

The V and J genes are TRBV7-3 and TRBJ2-5; D gene ambiguous. CDR1 SGHTA and CDR2 FQGTGA come from the germline V gene. V was clipped by 5 bases and J by 0 bases, with 7 bases between them. CDR3 length equals 13 residues. CDR3 bases: TGTGCCAGCAGCCCCGACTACCAAGAGACCCAGTACTTC. Translation gives CASSPDYQETQYF.

This sequence joins TRBV5-5 and TRBJ1-3; D is undetermined. This CDR3 has 15 amino acids. Trimming pared 4 bases from V and 0 bases from J, leaving 11 bases between. CDR1 and CDR2 (germline): SGHKS, YYEKEE (reference sequence). CDR3 in DNA: TGTGCCAGCAGCCCCGCATACACCTCTGGAAACACCATATATTTT. Its protein product is CASSPAYTSGNTIYF.

V is TRBV9 and J is TRBJ1-3, with D possibly TRBD1 on 5 matching bases. The V gene lost 0 bases and the J gene lost 3 bases, with 16 bases spanning the gap. This CDR3 region has 17 residues. Germline lookup yields CDR1 SGDLS and CDR2 YYNGEE. CDR3: CASSVGTGHGFGNTIYF. CDR3 bases: TGTGCCAGCAGCGTAGGAACAGGCCACGGGTTTGGAAACACCATATATTTT.

The chain employs TRBV6-1 and TRBJ2-2; 14 bases are shared with TRBD2. This CDR3 has 17 residues. Trimming removed 4 bases from V and 6 bases from J; junction bases left unmatched: 7. Germline V gene sequence: CDR1 MNHNS, CDR2 SASEGT. In DNA, the CDR3 is TGTGCCAGCAGTGTCAGACTAGCGGGAGGGCCCTCCGGGGAGCTGTTTTTT. It is translated as CASSVRLAGGPSGELFF.

A word on this clone: The sample holds other DNA sequences that translate to the same CDR3. The CDR3 loop is CASSLDGSTDTQYF. The DNA for the CDR3 is TGCGCCAGCAGCTTGGACGGGAGCACAGATACGCAGTATTTT. The genes are TRBV5-1 and TRBJ2-3; no definite D call. Germline assignment: CDR1 SGHRS and CDR2 YFSETQ. Trimming pared 0 bases from V and 0 bases from J, leaving 5 bases between. The CDR3 length is 14 residues.

The V gene is TRBV7-3, the J gene TRBJ2-1, with 10 nucleotides matching TRBD2. Germline V gene lookup returns CDR1 SGHTA and CDR2 FQGTGA. V trimming: 5 bases; J trimming: 3 bases; junction bases outside the gene matches: 7. The CDR3 has 16 residues. The CDR3 bases are TGTGCCAGCAGCCCCCTAGCGGGAGAGGACTACAATGAGCAGTTCTTC. Translated: CASSPLAGEDYNEQFF.

The genes are TRBV27 and TRBJ1-1; D is perhaps TRBD1 (6 bases). CDR3 length equals 13 residues. Germline values: CDR1 MNHEY, CDR2 SMNVEV (reference sequence). Trimming stripped 4 bases from V and 5 bases from J, with 11 bases between. The CDR3 nucleotides read TGTGCCAGCAGTTACAGGGATGGGACTGAAGCTTTCTTT. Encoded protein: CASSYRDGTEAFF.